The T cell receptor beta chain under discussion was sequenced for a study of T cells in localized non-small cell lung cancer. Clones were read by immunoSEQ multiplex PCR, and TCRdb kept only the in-frame ones, dropping some. The profile covers tens of thousands of clones, with about three quarters appearing a single time and 4.5% to 5.5% taken by the ten largest. CDR1 and CDR2 from the germline V gene are MNHEY and SVGAGI. This CDR3 is built from 15 residues. The ends were cut back, 5 bases at V and 0 bases at J, with 13 bases in the middle. Whole-study results and caveats: Elevated circulating T cell density in blood was associated with longer overall survival. Compared with tumor, uninvolved adjacent lung displayed greater T cell clonality, ranking highest overall. Of the top 100 tumor clones, median 57 were in adjacent lung, some 30 among its top 100.

In the case of this clone: The target antigen is unknown.

The source was PBMCs, collected before any cancer treatment. The V and J genes are TRBV6-5 and TRBJ1-2; possible D gene TRBD1, 5 bases. This clonotype originated in a woman aged 35-75 years with stage II lung adenocarcinoma. CDR3 DNA: TGTGCCAGCAGTCCGAGGGGCGCTTCTAACTATGGCTACACCTTC. It translates to CASSPRGASNYGYTF.